The 21 T cell receptor beta chains presented below share a single source sample, sequenced in a study of cytomegalovirus exposure and HLA in healthy donors. PCR was performed using 60 Vbeta and 13 Jbeta primers. Sequencing used immunoSEQ multiplex PCR; TCRdb keeps in-frame clones, though not all of them. The sample includes 150,000 to 200,000 clones, roughly 78% of them seen just once. The sample comprised PBMCs. These receptors all stem from a boy under 18 in good health and CMV-seronegative.

The chain recombines TRBV11-2 with TRBJ2-3; 8 bases are a match to TRBD1. Germline CDR1 and CDR2: SGHAT and FQNNGV. Losses at the gene ends were 7 bases for V and 0 bases for J; bases not matched to a gene: 6. This CDR3 contains 15 residues. The CDR3 region is CASTPQGASTDTQYF. The CDR3 bases are TGTGCCAGCACCCCTCAGGGGGCGAGCACAGATACGCAGTATTTT.

This clone was detected once. The same CDR3 also results from other DNA sequences found in this sample. The CDR3 DNA reads TGTGCCAGCAGTAGGACAGGGCTAAACACTGAAGCTTTCTTT. This gives the protein CASSRTGLNTEAFF. The V and J genes are TRBV6-1 and TRBJ1-1; TRBD1 aligns across 8 bases. V gave up 5 bases and J gave up 2 bases; unmatched junction bases: 4. The germline CDR1 and CDR2 sequences are MNHNS and SASEGT. The CDR3 is 14 amino acids.

The genes are TRBV5-1 and TRBJ1-4; D possibly corresponds to TRBD1 (5 bases). V was trimmed by 3 bases and J by 2 bases, leaving 11 bases between them. This CDR3 has 15 residues. Per the germline V gene, CDR1 is SGHRS and CDR2 is YFSETQ. CDR3 bases: TGCGCCAGCAGCTGGAGTGGGGGGACTAATGAAAAACTGTTTTTT. It yields the protein CASSWSGGTNEKLFF.

The V call is TRBV30, the J call TRBJ2-3; tentative D call: TRBD1 (5 bases). Germline-derived CDR1 and CDR2 are GTSNPN and SVGIG (reference sequence). This CDR3 is built from 14 residues. Trimming removed 3 bases at V and 0 bases at J, with 10 bases between. CDR3 in DNA: TGTGCCTGGAGAATCAGGGTGAGCACAGATACGCAGTATTTT. It codes for CAWRIRVSTDTQYF.

Regarding this clone: The junction departs from the called germline gene at one end, perhaps through a read error. The rearrangement uses TRBV7-9 and TRBJ1-1; tentative D call: TRBD1 (6 bases). The CDR3 spans 15 residues. Germline loops: CDR1 SEHNR, CDR2 FQNEAQ (reference sequence). The CDR3 DNA is TGTTCCAGCAGCCCTCAGGGGAACGGGAACACTGAAGCTTTCTTT. Its translation: CSSSPQGNGNTEAFF.

V usage is TRBV5-4 and J usage is TRBJ2-7, with 9 bases matching TRBD1. CDR1 and CDR2 (germline): SGHNT, YYREEE (reference sequence). CDR3 length equals 15 residues. V shed 4 bases and J 2 bases; nucleotides not matched to a gene: 7. The CDR3 spells CASSRPGQGPYEQYF. The CDR3 coding sequence is TGTGCCAGCAGCCGACCGGGACAGGGACCCTACGAGCAGTACTTC.

The chain is built from TRBV6-5 and TRBJ1-2; no reliable D call. CDR3 length equals 13 residues. Germline V gives CDR1 MNHEY, CDR2 SVGAGI. Trimming took 2 bases from V and 2 from J, leaving 6 bases between them. CDR3 in amino acids: CASSYGTNYGYTF. In DNA, the CDR3 is TGTGCCAGCAGTTACGGCACAAACTATGGCTACACCTTC.

The gene calls are TRBV27 and TRBJ1-1; D gene ambiguous. Germline V gene data show CDR1 as MNHEY and CDR2 as SMNVEV (reference sequence). CDR3 length: 13 residues. Trimming removed 3 bases at V and 3 bases at J, with 8 bases between. The CDR3 nucleotides are TGTGCCAGCAGTTTGCCCGGGTACACTGAAGCTTTCTTT. Translating gives CASSLPGYTEAFF.

The rearrangement joins TRBV5-1 to TRBJ2-1, with 8 bases identical to TRBD2. This CDR3 spans 15 amino acids. Germline lookup yields CDR1 SGHRS and CDR2 YFSETQ. Unmatched junction bases numbered 12, after V lost 1 base and J lost 12 bases. The DNA of the CDR3 is TGCGCCAGCAGCTTGATATTGGGACGGGAGGGCCGGCAGTTCTTC. Its translation is CASSLILGREGRQFF.

With regard to this clone: Compared with germline, one end of the junction differs, possibly owing to a read error. This chain links TRBV7-9 with TRBJ1-5; D gene unclear. This CDR3 is built from 13 residues. The germline V gene has CDR1 SEHNR and CDR2 FQNEAQ (reference sequence). CDR3 residues: CSSSFPGNQPQHF. CDR3 in DNA: TGTTCCAGCAGCTTCCCCGGCAATCAGCCCCAGCATTTT.

The genes are TRBV5-1 and TRBJ2-7, with 7 bases fitting TRBD1. Germline V lookup: CDR1 SGHRS, CDR2 YFSETQ. CDR3 size: 14 residues. V shed 4 bases, J shed 2 bases, and the junction held 6 bases outside the gene matches. Here the CDR3 reads CASSPLGTAYEQYF. The CDR3 DNA is TGCGCCAGCAGCCCGTTGGGGACAGCCTACGAGCAGTACTTC. The full variable domain, its missing parts supplied by reference TRBV5-1 and TRBJ2-7, is KAGVTQTPRYLIKTRGQQVTLSCSPISGHRSVSWYQQTPGQGLQFLFEYFSETQRNKGNFPGRFSGRQFSNSRSEMNVSTLELGDSALYLCASSPLGTAYEQYFGPGTRLTVT.

V is TRBV4-3 and J is TRBJ1-4, with a tentative D call TRBD1 (5 bases). The CDR3 covers 18 residues. V lost 0 bases, J lost 0 bases, and 14 bases lay in between. Germline V lookup: CDR1 LGHNA, CDR2 YSLEER. The CDR3 loop is CASSQDAPGAATNEKLFF. The CDR3 coding sequence is TGCGCCAGCAGCCAAGATGCTCCTGGGGCTGCAACTAATGAAAAACTGTTTTTT.

This clone was seen only a few times. V gene TRBV5-1 combines with J gene TRBJ2-2, with 9 bases identical to TRBD1. Germline CDR1 is SGHRS and CDR2 is YFSETQ. This CDR3 contains 15 residues. V lost 5 bases and J lost 7; bases outside the gene matches: 9. The CDR3 region has the DNA TGCGCCAGCAGAAACGGGACAGGGTTTCACGGGGAGCTGTTTTTT. It yields the protein CASRNGTGFHGELFF.

The gene calls are TRBV7-3 and TRBJ2-1, with 11 bases fitting TRBD2. The CDR3 loop spans 17 amino acids. The V and J ends lost 3 bases and 3 bases, in that order; junction bases with no gene match: 7. CDR1 is SGHTA and CDR2 is FQGTGA in the germline V gene. CDR3 region: CASSFTLTSGSYNEQFF. The CDR3 DNA reads TGTGCCAGCAGCTTTACACTCACTAGCGGGAGCTACAATGAGCAGTTCTTC. Together with reference TRBV7-3 and TRBJ2-1, the CDR3 gives the full variable domain: GAGVSQTPSNKVTEKGKYVELRCDPISGHTALYWYRQSLGQGPEFLIYFQGTGAADDSGLPNDRFFAVRPEGSVSTLKIQRTERGDSAVYLCASSFTLTSGSYNEQFFGPGTRLTVL.

This clone was seen a handful of times. J is TRBJ2-3 and V is TRBV9; weak D call: TRBD2 (6 bases). Per germline, CDR1 SGDLS and CDR2 YYNGEE. This CDR3 contains 16 residues. V lost 4 bases and J lost 1, with 16 bases in between. Here the CDR3 DNA reads TGTGCCAGCAGCTTCCCCTTGGGGGAGGGCACAGATACGCAGTATTTT. Amino acids: CASSFPLGEGTDTQYF.

This clone was counted only a few times. The chain employs TRBV5-5 and TRBJ2-5; 8 bases map to TRBD1. The J call may be mistaken, given a closer DNA end match to TRBJ2-7. The CDR3 has 15 amino acids. CDR1 SGHKS and CDR2 YYEKEE come from the germline V gene (reference sequence). For the CDR3, the DNA is TGTGCCAGCAGCCCGGAAGTGGACAGGGCTTACGAGCAGTACTTC. It encodes CASSPEVDRAYEQYF.

The genes are TRBV27 and TRBJ1-5; possibly TRBD1 for D (6 bases). V was cut by 5 bases and J by 0 bases, with 11 bases left in between. The length of the CDR3 is 15 residues. Germline V gene data show CDR1 as MNHEY and CDR2 as SMNVEV (reference sequence). CDR3 sequence: CASSITGNSNQPQHF. The CDR3 DNA follows: TGTGCCAGCAGTATTACAGGGAATAGCAATCAGCCCCAGCATTTT.

The J gene is TRBJ1-4, the V gene TRBV18; unclear D gene. The length of the CDR3 is 15 residues. V was cut by 5 bases and J by 0 bases, with 10 bases left in between. Germline assignment: CDR1 KGHSH and CDR2 LQKENI. The CDR3 loop reads CASSSTPTTNEKLFF. The CDR3 nucleotides read TGTGCCAGCTCATCCACACCGACAACTAATGAAAAACTGTTTTTT.

The chain combines TRBV2 with TRBJ2-2; D is possibly TRBD1 (6 bases). Germline values: CDR1 SNHLY, CDR2 FYNNEI. The germline V and J ends were trimmed by 1 base and 4 bases, with 13 bases remaining between them. The CDR3 has 16 residues. CDR3: CASSEGNRVGTGELFF. The CDR3 DNA reads as TGTGCCAGCAGTGAAGGAAACAGGGTAGGCACCGGGGAGCTGTTTTTT.

To note about this clone: The same CDR3 can be traced to other DNA sequences in this sample. This chain connects TRBV4-1 to TRBJ1-1; D possibly corresponds to TRBD1 (6 bases). V was shortened by 0 bases and J by 4 bases, with 9 bases between the two germline ends. The CDR3 totals 14 residues. Germline V gene sequence: CDR1 MGHRA, CDR2 YSYEKL. The CDR3 nucleotides read TGCGCCAGCAGCCAAGAGGGCAGGGGCACTGAAGCTTTCTTT. Amino acids: CASSQEGRGTEAFF.

The chain is built from TRBV7-6 and TRBJ2-1; D possibly corresponds to TRBD1 (6 bases). Trimming left V 1 base short and J 6 bases short, with 16 bases between. Germline V CDR1 and CDR2: SGHVS, FNYEAQ. The CDR3 totals 16 residues. CDR3 sequence: CASSLGQGPFGNEQFF. The CDR3 nucleotides are TGTGCCAGCAGCTTAGGGCAGGGGCCTTTCGGCAATGAGCAGTTCTTC.